The 18 T cell receptor beta chains in this list originate from one sample, sequenced in a study of pediatric ulcerative colitis. One to two pinch biopsies were taken from the rectum during colonoscopy. The method was immunoSEQ multiplex PCR; TCRdb's version includes in-frame clones alone and lacks a portion of them. The table has some 43,000 clones, around 76% seen once. The material sequenced was gut tissue. The source is a girl aged 10 to 17 with moderate ulcerative colitis.

The chain links TRBV6-1 to TRBJ2-7; TRBD2 agrees at 8 bases. V lost 3 bases to trimming and J lost 0 bases; unmatched junction nucleotides: 4. CDR3 size: 15 residues. The V gene's germline CDR1 is MNHNS and CDR2 SASEGT. CDR3 sequence: CASSEREEYSYEQYF. The DNA for the CDR3 is TGTGCCAGCAGTGAGCGGGAGGAGTACTCCTACGAGCAGTACTTC.

V is TRBV6-5 and J is TRBJ2-7; D call uncertain. Trimming removed 4 bases at V and 1 base at J, with 14 bases between. This CDR3 is 15 amino acids long. The germline gives CDR1 MNHEY, CDR2 SVGAGI. Written as DNA, the CDR3 is TGTGCCAGCAGTTCCCCCCGGTCTTCGTCCTACGAGCAGTACTTC. Translating gives CASSSPRSSSYEQYF.

This clone showed up just once. V is TRBV6-1 and J is TRBJ1-2, with D tentatively TRBD1 (6 bases). The CDR3 extends over 15 amino acids. Looked up from germline, CDR1 is MNHNS and CDR2 is SASEGT. V was pared by 6 bases and J by 4 bases, with 18 bases between. CDR3: CASRVLGQSSYGYTF. The DNA of the CDR3 is TGTGCCAGCAGGGTACTCGGACAGTCCTCCTATGGCTACACCTTC.

The sample holds one count of this clone. The CDR3 loop is CASSQDTGYPTYEQYF. The CDR3 nucleotides are TGCGCCAGCAGCCAAGATACAGGGTACCCCACCTACGAGCAGTACTTC. The chain carries TRBV4-1 and TRBJ2-7, with D possibly TRBD1 on 6 matching bases. V gave up 0 bases and J gave up 2 bases, with 14 bases separating them. The CDR3 runs to 16 residues. The germline CDR1 and CDR2 sequences are MGHRA and YSYEKL.

This rearrangement joins TRBV4-1 to TRBJ2-7, with D perhaps matching TRBD2 (6 bases). The V gene's germline CDR1 is MGHRA and CDR2 YSYEKL. This CDR3 is 20 amino acids long. V dropped 4 bases and J dropped 7 bases, with 35 bases sitting between them. The CDR3 bases are TGCGCCAGCAGCCCCCTGGGAGTTGGGGAGGCTCCGGGACTCACGGGGGAGCAGTACTTC. Translated, it gives CASSPLGVGEAPGLTGEQYF.

The rearrangement joins TRBV2 to TRBJ2-6; D is unclear. The germline V gene has CDR1 SNHLY and CDR2 FYNNEI. Trimming removed 4 bases from V and 1 base from J, with 17 bases in between. This CDR3 region has 18 residues. The DNA of the CDR3 is TGTGCCAGCAGTGGAAACCGCCAGCCCCTGTCTGGGGCCAACGTCCTGACTTTC. Translation gives CASSGNRQPLSGANVLTF.

The rearrangement joins TRBV15 to TRBJ1-5; D call uncertain. Trimming pared 3 bases from V and 9 bases from J, leaving 12 bases between. The CDR3 sequence is 13 residues long. In germline, CDR1 is LNHNV, CDR2 YYDKDF (reference sequence). DNA of the CDR3: TGTGCCACCAGCAGCCTTTCCTTCGGGCCCCAGCATTTT. Its translation: CATSSLSFGPQHF.

The chain carries TRBV2 and TRBJ2-1; 8 nucleotides match TRBD2. The CDR3 consists of 15 residues. The J segment lost 8 bases and the V segment lost 8 bases, leaving 14 bases of the junction unmatched. In germline, CDR1 is SNHLY, CDR2 FYNNEI. The DNA of the CDR3 is TGTGCCAGCCCACCTCCAAGCGGGAGTAGGGATGAGCAGTTCTTC. It specifies CASPPPSGSRDEQFF.

The chain is built from TRBV19 and TRBJ1-2, with 7 bases fitting TRBD1. The V and J ends lost 6 bases and 4 bases, in that order; junction bases with no gene match: 5. The germline V gene has CDR1 LNHDA and CDR2 SQIVND (reference sequence). This CDR3 has 13 amino acids. Written as DNA, the CDR3 is TGTGCCAGTAGCGACAGGGCCCTCTATGGCTACACCTTC. Protein: CASSDRALYGYTF.

This clone appeared a few times. This chain connects TRBV5-8 to TRBJ2-2; D is unresolved. The germline V and J ends were trimmed by 7 bases and 3 bases, with 19 bases remaining between them. There are 16 residues in the CDR3. CDR1 SGHTS and CDR2 YDEGEE come from the germline V gene. CDR3 region: CASGSGGEWYTGELFF. The CDR3 DNA reads as TGTGCCAGCGGCTCCGGCGGAGAGTGGTACACCGGGGAGCTGTTTTTT.

This clone showed up just a few times. This rearrangement joins TRBV6-5 to TRBJ1-4, with TRBD1 matching over 7 bases. The V gene's germline CDR1 is MNHEY and CDR2 SVGAGI. Losses at the gene ends were 5 bases for V and 2 bases for J; bases not matched to a gene: 2. The CDR3 contains 14 residues. The CDR3 here is CASSPGQTNEKLFF. The CDR3 nucleotides read TGTGCCAGCAGTCCGGGACAGACTAATGAAAAACTGTTTTTT.

The chain uses TRBV29-1 and TRBJ1-2, with D maybe TRBD1 (5 bases). V was shortened by 0 bases and J by 4 bases, with 12 bases between the two germline ends. The CDR3 length is 14 residues. Germline values: CDR1 SQVTM, CDR2 ANQGSEA. The CDR3 loop reads CSVEDLQEFYGYTF. In nucleotides, the CDR3 is TGCAGCGTTGAAGATCTACAGGAATTCTATGGCTACACCTTC.

The J gene is TRBJ2-7, the V gene TRBV7-9; TRBD2 matches at 7 bases. V was pared by 5 bases and J by 3 bases, with 4 bases of the junction left unmatched. The germline V gene has CDR1 SEHNR and CDR2 FQNEAQ (reference sequence). CDR3 length: 13 residues. The CDR3 coding sequence is TGTGCCAGCAGCCCCGGGACTATCTACGAGCAGTACTTC. Protein: CASSPGTIYEQYF. The whole variable domain, remainder taken from reference TRBV7-9 and TRBJ2-7, is DTGVSQNPRHKITKRGQNVTFRCDPISEHNRLYWYRQTLGQGPEFLTYFQNEAQLEKSRLLSDRFSAERPKGSFSTLEIQRTEQGDSAMYLCASSPGTIYEQYFGPGTRLTVT.

This clone has more than one count but fewer than ten. The genes are TRBV27 and TRBJ1-1; no clear D. Germline assignment: CDR1 MNHEY and CDR2 SMNVEV (reference sequence). Trimming took 0 bases from V and 1 from J, leaving 9 bases between them. The length of the CDR3 is 15 residues. The DNA for the CDR3 is TGTGCCAGCAGTTTATCCCCCGCAGGGAACACTGAAGCTTTCTTT. It yields the protein CASSLSPAGNTEAFF.

The rearrangement joins TRBV5-1 to TRBJ2-3, with D tentatively TRBD1 (5 bases). V lost 0 bases and J lost 2, with 16 bases in between. Germline V gene data show CDR1 as SGHRS and CDR2 as YFSETQ. The CDR3 spans 17 residues. CDR3 in DNA: TGCGCCAGCAGCTTGGCCGTGGCAGGGCAGATCACAGATACGCAGTATTTT. Its protein product is CASSLAVAGQITDTQYF. The whole variable domain, filled in from reference TRBV5-1 and TRBJ2-3, reads KAGVTQTPRYLIKTRGQQVTLSCSPISGHRSVSWYQQTPGQGLQFLFEYFSETQRNKGNFPGRFSGRQFSNSRSEMNVSTLELGDSALYLCASSLAVAGQITDTQYFGPGTRLTVL.

The V call is TRBV15, the J call TRBJ1-4, with 7 nucleotides matching TRBD1. V shed 0 bases, J shed 4 bases, and the junction held 8 bases outside the gene matches. CDR1 is LNHNV, CDR2 YYDKDF, per germline (reference sequence). The CDR3 is 17 residues long. The CDR3 DNA sequence: TGTGCCACCAGCAGAGAGATGGGACAGATCAGTAATGAAAAACTGTTTTTT. Protein product: CATSREMGQISNEKLFF.

The chain combines TRBV28 with TRBJ2-2; perhaps D is TRBD1 or TRBD2 (5 bases each). Germline CDR1 MDHEN, CDR2 SYDVKM. The CDR3 has 14 amino acids. Trimming took off 1 base at V and 8 bases at J, with 11 bases between the two ends. The CDR3 nucleotides read TGTGCCAGCAGTTTATCTCTAGAGGGGGGGGAGCTGTTTTTT. It translates to CASSLSLEGGELFF.

V and J are TRBV5-1 and TRBJ1-2; D is ambiguous. Trimming left V 3 bases short and J 14 bases short, with 26 bases between. Looked up from germline, CDR1 is SGHRS and CDR2 is YFSETQ. There are 15 residues in the CDR3. This CDR3 is CASSWDTTGGGLWTF. CDR3 coding DNA: TGCGCCAGCAGCTGGGATACCACCGGTGGCGGCCTTTGGACCTTC.